The entry that follows covers one TCR beta chain sequence. These data come from a study of response to subunit inactivated influenza vaccine. TCRdb redid the calling of the RT-PCR reads with MiXCR, one entry per CDR3 protein. The data show roughly 710,000 distinct CDR3 sequences, around 15% seen once. The CDR3 contains 16 residues. Germline V lookup: CDR1 DFQATT, CDR2 SNEGSKA (reference sequence). Germline trimming cut 3 bases from V and 4 bases from J; bases unmatched to any gene: 10. The receptor was isolated from a man between 45 and 60 years old who received an inactivated influenza vaccine. The chain joins TRBV20-1 to TRBJ2-1; 9 bases fit TRBD1. The sequenced sample was PBMCs from blood, obtained roughly 2 weeks before vaccination. The CDR3 protein is CSARRSWDRVYNEQFF. The CDR3, as DNA: TGCAGTGCTAGGAGGAGCTGGGACAGGGTTTACAATGAGCAGTTCTTC.